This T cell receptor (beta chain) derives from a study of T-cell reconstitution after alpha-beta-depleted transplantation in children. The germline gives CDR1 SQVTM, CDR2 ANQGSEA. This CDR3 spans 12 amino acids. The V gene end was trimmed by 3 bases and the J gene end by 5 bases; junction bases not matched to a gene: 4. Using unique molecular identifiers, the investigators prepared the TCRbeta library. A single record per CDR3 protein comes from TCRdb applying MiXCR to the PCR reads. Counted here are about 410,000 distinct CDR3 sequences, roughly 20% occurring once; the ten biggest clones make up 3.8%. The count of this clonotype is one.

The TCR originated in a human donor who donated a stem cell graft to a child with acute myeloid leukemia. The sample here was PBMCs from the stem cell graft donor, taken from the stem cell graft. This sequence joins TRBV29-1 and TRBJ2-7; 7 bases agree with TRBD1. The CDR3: CSVEVGGDEQYF. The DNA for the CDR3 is TGCAGCGTTGAGGTAGGGGGCGACGAGCAGTACTTC.